The sequence of this T cell receptor beta chain was determined in a study of CD8+ T cells in alopecia areata. Study-wide results and caveats: For baseline CD8+ expansion, any link to response stays uncertain with one nonresponder. Among patients, TCR sharing was less clear than in mice, a difference possibly due in part to HLA diversity in the patient population.

V lost 2 bases and J 6 bases, leaving 11 bases between the germline ends. The CDR3 has 14 residues. CDR1 is MNHEY and CDR2 is SVGAGI in the germline V gene. Indicated treatment: oral pan-JAK inhibitor, 5-10 mg twice daily. Note on this clone: What it recognizes is unknown.

RNA, once extracted, was reverse transcribed into cDNA for use as the sequencing template. Sequencing used immunoSEQ multiplex PCR; TCRdb keeps in-frame clones, though not all of them. This table holds about 76,000 clones, around two thirds found once. Here the sequenced sample was CD8+ T cells sorted from blood, taken at week 24, from a patient treated with tofacitinib. The TCR sequence derives from a human donor with alopecia areata. The genes are TRBV6-5 and TRBJ2-1, with a weak D call TRBD1 (7 bases). The chain's CDR3 is CASSYGQEGNEQFF. DNA of the CDR3: TGTGCCAGCAGTTACGGACAGGAGGGCAATGAGCAGTTCTTC.